This entry lists 3 T cell receptor beta chains sequenced from one sample in a study of shared clonotypes between healthy human individuals. The method was immunoSEQ multiplex PCR; TCRdb's version includes in-frame clones alone and lacks a portion of them. Of about 520,000 clones in the sample, approximately 95% were seen once. Sequenced sample: naive CD4+ T cells sorted from blood. Subset noted: CD45RA+ positively selected. The receptors shown here come from a woman aged 25 to 45 in good health.

The J gene is TRBJ2-6, the V gene TRBV27; no clear D gene. Germline V gives CDR1 MNHEY, CDR2 SMNVEV (reference sequence). The CDR3 loop spans 12 amino acids. V lost 5 bases to trimming and J lost 6 bases, with 5 bases between them. CDR3: CASSPQANVLTF. CDR3 bases: TGTGCCAGCAGTCCCCAGGCCAACGTCCTGACTTTC. Filled out from reference TRBV27 and TRBJ2-6, the complete variable domain reads EAQVTQNPRYLITVTGKKLTVTCSQNMNHEYMSWYRQDPGLGLRQIYYSMNVEVTDKGDVPEGYKVSRKEKRNFPLILESPSPNQTSLYFCASSPQANVLTFGAGSRLTVL.

The CDR3 sequence is CAWSVHGANVLTF. The CDR3 DNA follows: TGTGCCTGGAGTGTACATGGGGCCAACGTCCTGACTTTC. J is TRBJ2-6 and V is TRBV30; no reliable D call. Trimming cost V 0 bases and J 3 bases, with 3 bases left between them. CDR3 length equals 13 residues. Per the germline V gene, CDR1 is GTSNPN and CDR2 is SVGIG (reference sequence).

The rearrangement links TRBV29-1 to TRBJ2-5; 8 nucleotides match TRBD1. The last part of the DNA fits TRBJ2-7 better; the J call may be wrong. This CDR3 is built from 13 residues. Germline V gives CDR1 SQVTM, CDR2 ANQGSEA. As DNA, the CDR3 is TGCAGCGTGCACGACAGGGGATTAAGCGAGCAGTACTTC. Translation: CSVHDRGLSEQYF.